This T cell receptor beta chain was obtained from a study of blood T cell repertoires in COVID-19. The length of the CDR3 is 18 residues. The ends lost 6 bases at V and 7 bases at J; junction bases unmatched: 22. Germline V CDR1 and CDR2: SGHRS, YFSETQ. Sequencing used immunoSEQ multiplex PCR; TCRdb keeps in-frame clones, though not all of them. The table records approximately 300,000 clones, 75% to 95% of them present only once. This rearrangement joins TRBV5-1 to TRBJ2-1; 7 positions agree with TRBD2. The source material was peripheral blood. This sequence originates from a woman aged 25 to 39 with COVID-19, enrolled during active disease. DNA for the CDR3: TGCGCCAGCACCCAGATGAGCGGGACTTCATCAGCACTTAATGAGCAGTTCTTC. It translates to CASTQMSGTSSALNEQFF.